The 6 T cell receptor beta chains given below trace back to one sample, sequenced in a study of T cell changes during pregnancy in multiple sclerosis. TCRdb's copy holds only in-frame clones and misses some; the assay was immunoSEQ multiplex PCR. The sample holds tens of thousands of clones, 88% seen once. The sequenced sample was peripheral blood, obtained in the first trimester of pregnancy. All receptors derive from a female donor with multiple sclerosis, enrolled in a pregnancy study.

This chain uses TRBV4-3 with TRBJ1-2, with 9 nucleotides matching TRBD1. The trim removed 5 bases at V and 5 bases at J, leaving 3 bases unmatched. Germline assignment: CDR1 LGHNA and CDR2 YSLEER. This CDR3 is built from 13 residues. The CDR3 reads CASSNRGLYGYTF. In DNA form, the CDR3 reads TGCGCCAGCAGCAACAGGGGGCTTTATGGCTACACCTTC.

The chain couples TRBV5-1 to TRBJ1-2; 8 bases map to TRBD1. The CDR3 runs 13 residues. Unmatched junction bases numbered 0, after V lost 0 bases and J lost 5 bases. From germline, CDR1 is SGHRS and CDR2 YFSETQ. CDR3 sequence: CASSLGTGYGYTF. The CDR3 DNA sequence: TGCGCCAGCAGCTTGGGGACAGGGTATGGCTACACCTTC.

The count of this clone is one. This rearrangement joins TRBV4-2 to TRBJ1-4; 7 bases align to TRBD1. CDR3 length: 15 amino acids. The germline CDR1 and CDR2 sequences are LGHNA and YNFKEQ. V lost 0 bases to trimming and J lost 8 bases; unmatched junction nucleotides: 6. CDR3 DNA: TGTGCCAGCAGCCAAGATCGTCAGACAGGGGAAAAACTGTTTTTT. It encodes CASSQDRQTGEKLFF.

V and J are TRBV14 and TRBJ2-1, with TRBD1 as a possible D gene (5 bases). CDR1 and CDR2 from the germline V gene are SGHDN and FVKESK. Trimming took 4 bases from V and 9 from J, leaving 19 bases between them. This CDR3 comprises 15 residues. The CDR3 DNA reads TGTGCCAGCAGCCCACTGGGGCCTACTCGTGGTGAGCAGTTCTTC. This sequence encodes CASSPLGPTRGEQFF.

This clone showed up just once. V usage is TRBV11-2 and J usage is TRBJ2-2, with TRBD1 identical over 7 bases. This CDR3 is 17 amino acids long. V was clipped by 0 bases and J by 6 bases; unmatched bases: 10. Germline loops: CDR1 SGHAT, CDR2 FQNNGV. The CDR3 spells CASSLDYRQGVAGELFF. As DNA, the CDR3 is TGTGCCAGCAGCTTAGATTACAGGCAGGGGGTGGCCGGGGAGCTGTTTTTT. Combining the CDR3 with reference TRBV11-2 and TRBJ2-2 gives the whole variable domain EAGVAQSPRYKIIEKRQSVAFWCNPISGHATLYWYQQILGQGPKLLIQFQNNGVVDDSQLPKDRFSAERLKGVDSTLKIQPAKLEDSAVYLCASSLDYRQGVAGELFFGEGSRLTVL.

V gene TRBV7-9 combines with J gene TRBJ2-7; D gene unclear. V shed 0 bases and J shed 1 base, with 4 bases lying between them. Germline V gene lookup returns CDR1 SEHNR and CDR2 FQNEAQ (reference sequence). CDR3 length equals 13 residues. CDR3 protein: CASSLAQSYEQYF. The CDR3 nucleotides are TGTGCCAGCAGCTTAGCTCAATCCTACGAGCAGTACTTC.